The 21 T cell receptor beta chains below come from one sample, sequenced in a study of blood T cell repertoires in COVID-19. This table comes from immunoSEQ multiplex PCR, and its TCRdb copy is limited to in-frame clones, with some not included. This sample has 140,000 to 150,000 clones, with 88% found just once. What was sequenced was PBMCs or T cells enriched from blood (not recorded which). These receptors were collected from a woman younger than 45 with acute COVID-19.

The chain links TRBV3-1 (or the pseudogene TRBV3-2) to TRBJ1-1, with 10 bases lining up with TRBD1. The CDR3 is made up of 14 amino acids. Trimming cost V 1 base and J 4 bases; bases outside gene matches: 0. Germline assignment: CDR1 LGHDT and CDR2 YNNKEL (reference sequence). CDR3 sequence reads: CASSQGTGGTEAFF. The CDR3 nucleotides read TGTGCCAGCAGCCAAGGGACAGGGGGCACTGAAGCTTTCTTT.

The chain is built from TRBV3-1 (or the pseudogene TRBV3-2) and TRBJ2-1; possible D gene TRBD2, 6 bases. Trimming took 0 bases from V and 7 from J, leaving 16 bases between them. The CDR3 loop spans 16 amino acids. Germline-derived CDR1 and CDR2 are LGHDT and YNNKEL (reference sequence). The CDR3 reads CASSQELRESPNEQFF. In DNA, the CDR3 is TGTGCCAGCAGCCAAGAACTACGGGAGTCCCCTAATGAGCAGTTCTTC.

The V and J genes are TRBV27 and TRBJ1-2; 7 bases match TRBD1. From germline, CDR1 is MNHEY and CDR2 SMNVEV (reference sequence). V lost 5 bases, J lost 4 bases, and 22 bases stayed unmatched. The CDR3 spans 19 residues. Written as DNA, the CDR3 is TGTGCCAGCAGTGACGCGCCCGGGACAGCCCTCAGTCTTCTCTATGGCTACACCTTC. Its protein product is CASSDAPGTALSLLYGYTF.

The rearrangement joins TRBV5-8 to TRBJ2-3; TRBD2 matches 8 bases. CDR1 is SGHTS, CDR2 YDEGEE, per germline. CDR3 size: 16 residues. Trimming at V came to 3 bases and at J to 3 bases, leaving 9 bases not matched to a gene. Here the CDR3 DNA reads TGTGCCAGCAGCTGGGGAGCTAGCGGGCTTACAGATACGCAGTATTTT. Its protein is CASSWGASGLTDTQYF.

The chain links TRBV6-5 to TRBJ2-7, with a weak D call TRBD2 (7 bases). The CDR3 has 12 amino acids. In germline, CDR1 is MNHEY, CDR2 SVGAGI. The V end was cut by 5 bases, the J end by 9 bases, with 14 bases between. The CDR3 coding sequence is TGTGCCAGCAGTACCCCAGGGGAGGGGCAGTACTTC. Residues: CASSTPGEGQYF.

The rearrangement joins TRBV4-1 to TRBJ2-7; 9 bases align to TRBD1. V trimming: 5 bases; J trimming: 2 bases; junction bases outside the gene matches: 7. This CDR3 comprises 15 residues. The V gene's germline CDR1 is MGHRA and CDR2 YSYEKL. The CDR3 DNA follows: TGCGCCAGCAGCTACCTCCGGGACAGGGCCTACGAGCAGTACTTC. Amino acid sequence: CASSYLRDRAYEQYF.

The chain carries TRBV6-4 and TRBJ2-3, with 10 bases matching TRBD2. Germline values: CDR1 MRHNA, CDR2 SNTAGT. The CDR3 loop spans 15 amino acids. Unmatched junction bases numbered 3, after V lost 5 bases and J lost 1 base. The CDR3 sequence is CASSTSGDGTDTQYF. CDR3 in DNA: TGTGCCAGCAGTACTAGCGGGGACGGCACAGATACGCAGTATTTT.

The chain combines TRBV6-2 or TRBV6-3 with TRBJ2-5, with TRBD1 matching 7 bases. The CDR3 length is 20 residues. Germline lookup yields CDR1 MNHEY and CDR2 SVGEGT. After removal of 5 bases from V and 4 bases from J, the junction contained 25 bases not matched to a gene. CDR3 region: CASSPDREGTLLTFGETQYF. The CDR3, as DNA: TGTGCCAGCAGTCCCGACAGGGAAGGAACCCTTCTAACCTTTGGAGAGACCCAGTACTTC.

The chain recombines TRBV6-4 with TRBJ2-3; TRBD2 agrees at 7 bases. V gave up 2 bases and J gave up 1 base; unmatched junction bases: 0. The length of the CDR3 is 14 residues. Germline loops: CDR1 MRHNA, CDR2 SNTAGT. The CDR3 nucleotides are TGTGCCAGCAGTGACGCGGGGGGCACAGATACGCAGTATTTT. Translating it yields CASSDAGGTDTQYF.

The chain joins TRBV7-9 to TRBJ1-6; D perhaps matches TRBD1 (6 bases). Trimming took 6 bases from V and 0 from J, leaving 15 bases between them. Looked up from germline, CDR1 is SEHNR and CDR2 is FQNEAQ (reference sequence). The CDR3 runs 17 residues. In nucleotides, the CDR3 is TGTGCCAGCAGTCGCGGACAGACAGACTCCTATAATTCACCCCTCCACTTT. The encoded protein is CASSRGQTDSYNSPLHF. Full variable domain (outside the CDR3, taken from reference TRBV7-9 and TRBJ1-6): DTGVSQNPRHKITKRGQNVTFRCDPISEHNRLYWYRQTLGQGPEFLTYFQNEAQLEKSRLLSDRFSAERPKGSFSTLEIQRTEQGDSAMYLCASSRGQTDSYNSPLHFGNGTRLTVT.

The gene calls are TRBV27 and TRBJ2-3; maybe TRBD2 (6 bases). Germline CDR1 MNHEY, CDR2 SMNVEV (reference sequence). The CDR3 loop spans 15 amino acids. V dropped 1 base and J dropped 5 bases, with 13 bases sitting between them. CDR3 region: CASSLLTGVKDTQYF. CDR3 nucleotides: TGTGCCAGCAGTTTATTAACGGGAGTCAAAGATACGCAGTATTTT.

V and J are TRBV7-2 and TRBJ2-1, with 9 bases matching TRBD2. V trimming: 1 base; J trimming: 5 bases; junction bases outside the gene matches: 12. The CDR3 runs 18 residues. Germline V gene sequence: CDR1 SGHTA, CDR2 FQGNSA. CDR3 loop: CASSLVNWRTSANNEQFF. CDR3 bases: TGTGCCAGCAGCTTAGTGAACTGGAGGACTAGCGCGAACAATGAGCAGTTCTTC. The complete variable domain, with remaining parts taken from reference TRBV7-2 and TRBJ2-1, reads GAGVSQSPSNKVTEKGKDVELRCDPISGHTALYWYRQSLGQGLEFLIYFQGNSAPDKSGLPSDRFSAERTGGSVSTLTIQRTQQEDSAVYLCASSLVNWRTSANNEQFFGPGTRLTVL.

This clone appeared once. The V and J genes are TRBV7-2 and TRBJ2-7; D possibly corresponds to TRBD1 (6 bases). This CDR3 comprises 14 residues. Trimming removed 5 bases from V and 6 bases from J, with 17 bases in between. Per the germline V gene, CDR1 is SGHTA and CDR2 is FQGNSA. The DNA of the CDR3 is TGTGCCAGCAGCCTCCGAGCAGGGGCTTCCGAGCAGTACTTC. This gives the protein CASSLRAGASEQYF.

This rearrangement joins TRBV27 to TRBJ2-3; possibly TRBD1 for D (6 bases). The germline V gene has CDR1 MNHEY and CDR2 SMNVEV (reference sequence). Trimming stripped 5 bases from V and 0 bases from J, with 12 bases between. The CDR3 has 15 residues. Written as DNA, the CDR3 is TGTGCCAGCAGTGCCCAGGGGCCTAGCACAGATACGCAGTATTTT. Amino acids: CASSAQGPSTDTQYF.

The V and J genes are TRBV3-1 (or the pseudogene TRBV3-2) and TRBJ2-7; TRBD2 is a possible D gene (6 bases). With 7 bases removed from V and 6 bases from J, the gap between germline ends came to 7 bases. Per the germline V gene, CDR1 is LGHDT and CDR2 is YNNKEL (reference sequence). The CDR3 extends over 10 amino acids. The CDR3 loop is CASIAAEQYF. Written as DNA, the CDR3 is TGTGCCAGCATAGCGGCCGAGCAGTACTTC.

J is TRBJ1-4 and V is TRBV27; TRBD1 is a possible D gene (5 bases). CDR1 is MNHEY and CDR2 is SMNVEV in the germline V gene (reference sequence). The V and J ends lost 3 bases and 4 bases respectively, with 9 bases between them. This CDR3 is built from 14 residues. The CDR3 nucleotides read TGTGCCAGCAGTTTCAGGAGGGGTAATGAAAAACTGTTTTTT. Its translation: CASSFRRGNEKLFF.

In DNA form, the CDR3 reads TGTGCCAGCAGCTCTTCAGGGAACACTGAAGCTTTCTTT. Translating it yields CASSSSGNTEAFF. V gene TRBV7-9 combines with J gene TRBJ1-1; D not certain. Germline values: CDR1 SEHNR, CDR2 FQNEAQ (reference sequence). The CDR3 sequence is 13 residues long. Trimming stripped 4 bases from V and 1 base from J, with 7 bases between.

The gene calls are TRBV6-4 and TRBJ2-1, with 8 nucleotides matching TRBD1. V shed 5 bases and J 3 bases; nucleotides not matched to a gene: 6. This CDR3 comprises 15 residues. CDR1 MRHNA and CDR2 SNTAGT come from the germline V gene. As DNA, the CDR3 is TGTGCCAGCAGTCCCGGGACAGGCATCTACAATGAGCAGTTCTTC. Residues: CASSPGTGIYNEQFF.

The chain joins TRBV6-5 to TRBJ1-5; D possibly corresponds to TRBD1 (6 bases). The length of the CDR3 is 15 residues. V was pared by 4 bases and J by 0 bases, with 10 bases between. Germline V CDR1 and CDR2: MNHEY, SVGAGI. The CDR3 is CASSSQGNSNQPQHF. CDR3 sequence (DNA): TGTGCCAGCAGTTCACAGGGAAATAGCAATCAGCCCCAGCATTTT.

The V call is TRBV29-1, the J call TRBJ2-2; D may be TRBD2 (6 bases). Trimming removed 4 bases at V and 1 base at J, with 13 bases between. The CDR3 is 15 amino acids. Germline lookup yields CDR1 SQVTM and CDR2 ANQGSEA. This chain's CDR3 is CSVADWGENTGELFF. DNA of the CDR3: TGCAGCGTTGCTGACTGGGGGGAGAACACCGGGGAGCTGTTTTTT.

The rearrangement links TRBV9 to TRBJ1-2, with TRBD1 identical over 7 bases. The V segment lost 4 bases and the J segment 8 bases; nucleotides outside the gene matches: 11. CDR3 size: 14 residues. CDR1 and CDR2 (germline): SGDLS, YYNGEE. This CDR3 reads CASSTSTGVEGYTF. The CDR3 nucleotides are TGTGCCAGCAGCACATCCACAGGGGTAGAAGGCTACACCTTC.